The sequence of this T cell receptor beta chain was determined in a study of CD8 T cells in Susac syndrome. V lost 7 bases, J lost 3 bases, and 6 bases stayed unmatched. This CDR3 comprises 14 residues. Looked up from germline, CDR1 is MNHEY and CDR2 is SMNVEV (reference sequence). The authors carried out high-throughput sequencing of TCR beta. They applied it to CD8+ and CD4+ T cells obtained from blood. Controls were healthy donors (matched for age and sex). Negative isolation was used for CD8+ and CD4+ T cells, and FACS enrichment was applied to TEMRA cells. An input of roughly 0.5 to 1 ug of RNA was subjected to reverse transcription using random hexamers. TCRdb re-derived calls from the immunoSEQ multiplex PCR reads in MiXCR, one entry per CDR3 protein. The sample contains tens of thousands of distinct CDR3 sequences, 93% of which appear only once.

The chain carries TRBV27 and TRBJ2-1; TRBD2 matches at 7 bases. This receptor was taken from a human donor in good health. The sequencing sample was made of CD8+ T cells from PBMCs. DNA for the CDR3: TGTGCCAGCACGACCGGGACTATCTACAATGAGCAGTTCTTC. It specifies CASTTGTIYNEQFF.